The present T cell receptor (beta chain) was sequenced within a study of OX40 agonist ivuxolimab in advanced cancers. Study information: Patients received intravenous ivuxolimab every 2 weeks at 0.01 to 10 mg/kg.

This CDR3 has 13 residues. V was pared by 4 bases and J by 0 bases, with 8 bases between. Germline loops: CDR1 SGHDT, CDR2 YYEEEE. Autoimmune disease history or systemic immunosuppression barred patients. Sequencing used immunoSEQ multiplex PCR; TCRdb keeps in-frame clones, though not all of them. The sample has tens of thousands of clones, about 78% seen once; the top ten hold about 5.4%. Study-wide results and limits: CD8+ T cells (on average) carried more expanded clones than CD4+ T cells. There was clonal expansion of CD4+ and CD8+ blood T cells by week 6 at 0.1 to 3.0 mg/kg.

Turning to this clone: The antigen is unknown.

The receptor's source is an adult with an advanced solid tumor such as melanoma, head and neck, liver or kidney cancer. The specimen was CD4+ or CD8+ T cells sorted from blood, collected in a trial of the OX40 agonist ivuxolimab. J is TRBJ2-7 and V is TRBV5-6; a possible D gene is TRBD1 (6 bases). Here the CDR3 reads CASSRTDSYEQYF. CDR3 nucleotides: TGTGCCAGCAGCCGGACAGACTCCTACGAGCAGTACTTC.